This record covers a single TCR beta chain. Its antigen is currently unknown. This sample is part of a study of breast tumors, draining lymph nodes, adjacent tissues. TCRdb reprocessed the multiplex PCR reads with MiXCR, giving one entry per CDR3 protein. The data hold tens of thousands of distinct CDR3 sequences, with 20% to 25% observed a single time. Study findings and constraints: Compared with basal-like, luminal-like tumors shared significantly more repertoire with nontumor tissue. That most tumor T cells come from lymph nodes remained unproven. Data fit most tumor T cells coming from lymph node, expanding in tumor. Tumor repertoires ranked between lymph nodes and nontumor tissue in diversity, with V and J gene preferences.

The sample comprised breast tumor tissue. The TCR comes from a female donor with breast cancer. Some clones in this sample may be carry-over from other donors' samples.

CDR3 bases: TGTGCCAGCAGTGGTGGGGGAAACACCATATATTTT. Amino acid sequence: CASSGGGNTIYF. The rearrangement uses TRBV6-5 and TRBJ1-3; no definite D call. Trimming left V 5 bases short and J 4 bases short, with 6 bases between. This CDR3 has 12 amino acids. Per germline, CDR1 MNHEY and CDR2 SVGAGI.